This T cell receptor beta chain derives from a study of glioma-infiltrating T cells. The iRepertoire nested amplicon-rescue multiplex PCR amplified TCR alpha and beta CDR3s from RNA. TCRdb ran MiXCR on the multiplex PCR reads and lists one entry per CDR3 protein. Of more than 350,000 distinct CDR3 sequences detected, less than 50% appear once; the ten largest clones hold approximately 12%. Regarding this clonotype: As yet, its antigen is unknown.

Study-wide results and limits: Non-neoplastic patients had below-expected tissue-blood divergence, while all gliomas exceeded expectation. Signature shared blood CDR3 motifs were enriched in low-divergence and depleted in high-divergence patients.

The V end was cut by 5 bases, the J end by 3 bases, with 11 bases between. This CDR3 comprises 13 residues. Specimen: glioma tissue, nonneoplastic brain tissue, or PBMCs (not recorded which). The V call is TRBV12-3 or TRBV12-4, the J call TRBJ2-7; tentatively, D is TRBD1 (5 bases). This clonotype was obtained from a human donor with low-grade glioma or glioblastoma, undergoing nonglioma brain surgery, or in good health (not recorded which). CDR3 loop: CASSTRQSYEQYF. In DNA, the CDR3 is TGTGCCAGCAGTACCCGACAGAGCTACGAGCAGTACTTC.